The sequence of this T cell receptor beta chain was determined in a study of T-cell memory formation after mild COVID-19. In germline, CDR1 is DFQATT, CDR2 SNEGSKA (reference sequence). The trim removed 3 bases at V and 2 bases at J, leaving 11 bases unmatched. The CDR3 length is 16 residues. TCRdb used MiXCR to reprocess the 5' RACE reads, holding one entry per CDR3 protein. The sample includes 550,000 to 700,000 distinct CDR3 sequences, approximately 15% of them seen just once. Sample: PBMCs or a T cell subset sorted from them (not recorded which). The source of this sequence is an adult woman who had mild COVID-19 (a few samples of this study predate the infection). Cell type and time point are not known. The rearrangement uses TRBV20-1 and TRBJ1-2; TRBD1 matches at 8 bases. CDR3: CSARATGGEGNYGYTF. The CDR3 nucleotides are TGCAGTGCTAGGGCCACAGGGGGAGAAGGAAACTATGGCTACACCTTC.